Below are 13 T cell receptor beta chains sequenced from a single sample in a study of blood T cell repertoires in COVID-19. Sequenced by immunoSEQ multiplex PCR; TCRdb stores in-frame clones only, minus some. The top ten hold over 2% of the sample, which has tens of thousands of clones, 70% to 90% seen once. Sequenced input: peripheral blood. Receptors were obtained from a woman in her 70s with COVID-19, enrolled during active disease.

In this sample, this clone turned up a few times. CDR3 nucleotides: TGTGCCAGCAGCCGGGGACAGGGGGCGGGTAATGAAAAACTGTTTTTT. It codes for CASSRGQGAGNEKLFF. The V and J genes are TRBV27 and TRBJ1-4, with TRBD1 identical over 12 bases. The germline V gene encodes CDR1 MNHEY and CDR2 SMNVEV (reference sequence). The ends lost 6 bases at V and 4 bases at J; junction bases unmatched: 6. CDR3 size: 16 residues.

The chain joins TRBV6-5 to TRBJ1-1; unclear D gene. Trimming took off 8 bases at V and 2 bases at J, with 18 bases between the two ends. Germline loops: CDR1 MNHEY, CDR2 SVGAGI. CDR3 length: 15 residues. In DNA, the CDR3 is TGTGCCAGCTTACGGGCCTGGACTACAAACACTGAAGCTTTCTTT. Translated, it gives CASLRAWTTNTEAFF.

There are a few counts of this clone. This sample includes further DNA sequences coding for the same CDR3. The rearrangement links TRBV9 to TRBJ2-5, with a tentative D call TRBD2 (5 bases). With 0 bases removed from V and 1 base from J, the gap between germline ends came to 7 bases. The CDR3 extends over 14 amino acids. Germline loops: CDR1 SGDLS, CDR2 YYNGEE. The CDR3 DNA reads TGTGCCAGCAGCGTAGAAGCGGCCCAAGAGACCCAGTACTTC. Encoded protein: CASSVEAAQETQYF.

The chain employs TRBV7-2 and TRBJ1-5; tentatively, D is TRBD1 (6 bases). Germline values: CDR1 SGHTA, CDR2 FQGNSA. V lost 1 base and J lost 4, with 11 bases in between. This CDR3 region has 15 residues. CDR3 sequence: CASSLGAGDNQPQHF. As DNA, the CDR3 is TGTGCCAGCAGCTTAGGGGCAGGGGATAATCAGCCCCAGCATTTT.

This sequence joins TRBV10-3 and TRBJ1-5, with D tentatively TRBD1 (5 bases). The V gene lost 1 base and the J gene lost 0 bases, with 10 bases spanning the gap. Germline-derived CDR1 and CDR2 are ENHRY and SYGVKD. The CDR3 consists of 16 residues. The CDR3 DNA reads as TGTGCCATCAGTGAGTTTAGGGGCGATAGCAATCAGCCCCAGCATTTT. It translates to CAISEFRGDSNQPQHF.

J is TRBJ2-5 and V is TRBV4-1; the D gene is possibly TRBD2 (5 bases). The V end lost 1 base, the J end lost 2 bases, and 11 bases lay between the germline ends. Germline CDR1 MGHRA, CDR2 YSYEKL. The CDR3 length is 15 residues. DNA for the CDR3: TGCGCCAGCAGCCAAGGGGGAGCGGTTCAAGAGACCCAGTACTTC. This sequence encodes CASSQGGAVQETQYF.

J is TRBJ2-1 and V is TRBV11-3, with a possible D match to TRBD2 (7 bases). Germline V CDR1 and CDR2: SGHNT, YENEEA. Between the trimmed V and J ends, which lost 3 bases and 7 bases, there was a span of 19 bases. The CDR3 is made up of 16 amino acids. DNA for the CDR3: TGTGCCAGCAGCTTCGGGCTAGGGGGAGCGGGGAATGAGCAGTTCTTC. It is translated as CASSFGLGGAGNEQFF.

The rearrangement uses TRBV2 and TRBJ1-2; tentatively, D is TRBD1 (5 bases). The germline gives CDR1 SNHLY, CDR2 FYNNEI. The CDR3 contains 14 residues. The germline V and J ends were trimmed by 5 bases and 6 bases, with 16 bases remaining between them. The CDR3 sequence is CASSLEGQSNGYTF. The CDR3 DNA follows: TGTGCCAGCAGTCTGGAGGGGCAGTCCAATGGCTACACCTTC.

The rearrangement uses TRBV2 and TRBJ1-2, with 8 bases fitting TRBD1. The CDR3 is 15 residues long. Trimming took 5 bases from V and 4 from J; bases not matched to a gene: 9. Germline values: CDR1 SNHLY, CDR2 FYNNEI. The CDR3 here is CASSTIDRGLYGYTF. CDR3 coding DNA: TGTGCCAGCAGTACCATCGACAGGGGCCTCTATGGCTACACCTTC. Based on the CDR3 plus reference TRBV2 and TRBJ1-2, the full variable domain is EPEVTQTPSHQVTQMGQEVILRCVPISNHLYFYWYRQILGQKVEFLVSFYNNEISEKSEIFDDQFSVERPDGSNFTLKIRSTKLEDSAMYFCASSTIDRGLYGYTFGSGTRLTVV.

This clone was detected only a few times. CDR3 in DNA: TGTGCCAGCAGCAACAATCGGGATGAGCAGTTCTTC. It specifies CASSNNRDEQFF. The chain is built from TRBV7-2 and TRBJ2-1; D gene unclear. Between the trimmed V and J ends, which lost 5 bases and 8 bases, there was a span of 10 bases. This CDR3 region has 12 residues. Per germline, CDR1 SGHTA and CDR2 FQGNSA.

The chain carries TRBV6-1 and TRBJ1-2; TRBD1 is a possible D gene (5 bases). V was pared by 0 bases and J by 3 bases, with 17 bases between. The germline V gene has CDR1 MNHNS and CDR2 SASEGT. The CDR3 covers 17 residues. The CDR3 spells CASSEAQLTLQDYGYTF. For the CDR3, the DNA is TGTGCCAGCAGTGAAGCCCAGCTTACCTTACAGGACTATGGCTACACCTTC.

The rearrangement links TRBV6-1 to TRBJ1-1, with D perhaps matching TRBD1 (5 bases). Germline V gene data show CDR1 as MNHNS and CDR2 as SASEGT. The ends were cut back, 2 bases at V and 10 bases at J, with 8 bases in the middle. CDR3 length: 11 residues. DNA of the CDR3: TGTGCCAGCAGTGAAAGGGGCACAGCTTTCTTT. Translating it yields CASSERGTAFF.

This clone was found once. CDR3 sequence: CASSSGQGGEQYV. In DNA, the CDR3 is TGTGCCAGCAGCTCTGGACAGGGAGGCGAGCAGTACGTC. V and J are TRBV5-6 and TRBJ2-7; 8 bases agree with TRBD1. From germline, CDR1 is SGHDT and CDR2 YYEEEE. This CDR3 comprises 13 residues. Losses at the gene ends were 3 bases for V and 6 bases for J; bases not matched to a gene: 5.